The following is a T cell receptor beta chain sequence with its context. This sample stems from a study of OX40 agonist ivuxolimab in advanced cancers. As for the study in general: Patients were given ivuxolimab, an antibody that agonizes OX40 (CD134). One hepatocellular carcinoma and a couple of cutaneous melanoma patients partially responded.

Profiling relied on immunoSEQ multiplex PCR, and the TCRdb table lists in-frame clones only, not all of them. The top ten hold about 5.4% of the sample, which has approximately 75,000 clones, under 80% seen once. V trimming: 6 bases; J trimming: 4 bases; junction bases outside the gene matches: 7. Germline V gene data show CDR1 as LNHDA and CDR2 as SQIVND (reference sequence). CDR3 size: 17 residues. Sequencing was performed on CD4+ or CD8+ T cells sorted from blood, taken in a trial of the OX40 agonist ivuxolimab. This TCR came from an adult with an advanced solid tumor such as melanoma, head and neck, liver or kidney cancer. The chain is built from TRBV19 and TRBJ2-6, with 12 bases lining up with TRBD1. This chain's CDR3 is CASSPGQGASGANVLTF. The CDR3 coding sequence is TGTGCCAGTAGCCCGGGACAGGGGGCTTCGGGGGCCAACGTCCTGACTTTC.